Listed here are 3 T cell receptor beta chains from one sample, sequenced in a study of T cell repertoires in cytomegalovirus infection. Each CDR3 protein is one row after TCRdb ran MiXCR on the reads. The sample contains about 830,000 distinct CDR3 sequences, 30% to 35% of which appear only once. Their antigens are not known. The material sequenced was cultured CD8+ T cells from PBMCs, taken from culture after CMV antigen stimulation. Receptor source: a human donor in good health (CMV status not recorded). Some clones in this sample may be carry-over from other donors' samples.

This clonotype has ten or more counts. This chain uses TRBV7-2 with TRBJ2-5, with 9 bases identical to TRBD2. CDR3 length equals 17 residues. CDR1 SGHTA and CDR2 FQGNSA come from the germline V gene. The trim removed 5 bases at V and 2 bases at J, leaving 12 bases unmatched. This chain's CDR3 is CASSIEAWTSAQETQYF. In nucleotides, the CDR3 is TGTGCCAGCAGCATAGAGGCCTGGACTAGCGCTCAAGAGACCCAGTACTTC.

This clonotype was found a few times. The CDR3 loop reads CASSVWGLYNEQFF. In nucleotides, the CDR3 is TGTGCCAGCAGTGTTTGGGGGCTCTACAATGAGCAGTTCTTC. The gene calls are TRBV6-2 or TRBV6-3 and TRBJ2-1; D is possibly TRBD1 (6 bases). The germline CDR1 and CDR2 sequences are MNHEY and SVGEGT. CDR3 length: 14 amino acids. Between the trimmed V and J ends, which lost 5 bases and 3 bases, there was a span of 11 bases.

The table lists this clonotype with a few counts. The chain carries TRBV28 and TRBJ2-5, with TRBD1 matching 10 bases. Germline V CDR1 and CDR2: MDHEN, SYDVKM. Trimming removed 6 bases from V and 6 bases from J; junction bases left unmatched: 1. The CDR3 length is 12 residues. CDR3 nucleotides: TGTGCCAGCAGGGACAGGGGGAAGACCCAGTACTTC. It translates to CASRDRGKTQYF.